A selection of T cell receptor beta chains follows, all from one sample in a study of cytomegalovirus exposure and HLA in healthy donors. TCRdb keeps only in-frame clones here, not all; method: immunoSEQ multiplex PCR. The repertoire holds around 70,000 clones, with 65% to 85% as singletons. Sequenced sample: PBMCs. The receptors derive from a man aged 55 to 70 in good health and CMV-seropositive. Each CDR3 is given with its conserved first and last residue. Fields, in order: J gene, D gene, clone size, V gene, CDR3 protein, CDR3 DNA. D genes are given only for firm matches. Where a row states a size, it is once, few, many or the class of an expanded clone; other rows omit it.

TRBJ2-5,TRBD2,-,TRBV7-2,CASSLTSGVRETQYF,TGTGCCAGCAGCTTGACTAGCGGGGTCAGGGAGACCCAGTACTTC
TRBJ2-7,-,once,TRBV21-1,CASSRRGYVEQYF,TGTGCCAGCAGCAGGAGAGGGTACGTGGAGCAGTACTTC
TRBJ2-7,TRBD2,-,TRBV4-1,CASSQLAGGYEQYF,TGCGCCAGCAGCCAACTAGCGGGAGGCTACGAGCAGTACTTC
TRBJ2-2,-,-,TRBV11-2,CASSYDSGNTGELFF,TGTGCCAGCAGCTACGACAGTGGGAACACCGGGGAGCTGTTTTTT
TRBJ2-1,-,few,TRBV5-6,CASRWSSYNEQFF,TGTGCCAGCAGATGGAGCTCCTACAATGAGCAGTTCTTC
TRBJ2-5,-,-,TRBV11-3,CASSLDSRGGVQYF,TGTGCCAGCAGCTTAGATAGCCGCGGCGGGGTCCAGTACTTC
TRBJ1-6,TRBD1,few,TRBV7-2,CASSLRWDRAVNSPLHF,TGTGCCAGCAGCTTACGCTGGGACAGGGCGGTCAATTCACCCCTCCACTTT
TRBJ2-7,-,-,TRBV18,CASSPQTVAEQYF,TGTGCCAGCTCACCACAAACAGTCGCCGAGCAGTACTTC
TRBJ2-1,TRBD2,-,TRBV5-4,CASSLGAGGNYNEQFF,TGTGCCAGCAGCTTGGGAGCGGGGGGGAACTACAATGAGCAGTTCTTC
TRBJ1-4,-,few,TRBV6-6,CASSYSPGRGEKLFF,TGTGCCAGCAGTTACTCTCCCGGTCGAGGGGAAAAACTGTTTTTT
TRBJ1-5,-,-,TRBV6-5,CASSWGPGGNEPQHF,TGTGCCAGCAGTTGGGGACCGGGAGGGAACGAGCCCCAGCATTTT
TRBJ2-7,-,few,TRBV19,CASSMARQSYEQYF,TGTGCCAGTAGTATGGCGAGACAGTCCTACGAGCAGTACTTC
TRBJ1-1,-,-,TRBV5-8,CASSLDLAGWDGTEAFF,TGTGCCAGCAGCTTGGACTTGGCAGGGTGGGATGGCACTGAAGCTTTCTTT
TRBJ2-1,-,few,TRBV10-2,CASGGNEQFF,TGCGCCAGCGGGGGGAATGAGCAGTTCTTC
TRBJ2-2,-,-,TRBV27,CASSYLYPANTGELFF,TGTGCCAGCAGTTATCTCTACCCGGCGAACACCGGGGAGCTGTTTTTT
TRBJ2-1,TRBD2,-,TRBV4-1,CASSQDNPLAGVNEQFF,TGCGCCAGCAGCCAAGATAATCCCCTAGCGGGAGTCAATGAGCAGTTCTTC
TRBJ2-4,TRBD2,-,TRBV7-8,CASSLTEVAGAKNIQYF,TGTGCCAGCAGCTTAACGGAGGTAGCGGGAGCCAAAAACATTCAGTACTTC
TRBJ1-2,-,few,TRBV6-6,CASSLDSNYGYTF,TGTGCCAGCAGCTTGGACAGCAACTATGGCTACACCTTC
TRBJ1-3,-,-,TRBV7-9,CASSSRGSTIYF,TGTGCCAGCAGCTCCCGCGGAAGCACCATATATTTT
TRBJ1-5,TRBD1,-,TRBV19,CASSTRTGGASGNQPQHF,TGTGCCAGTAGTACCCGGACAGGGGGCGCGTCGGGCAATCAGCCCCAGCATTTT
TRBJ1-1,TRBD1,-,TRBV7-8,CASSLYPGGRTEAFF,TGTGCCAGCAGCTTATACCCAGGGGGAAGAACTGAAGCTTTCTTT
TRBJ2-7,-,-,TRBV27,CASGHDRIYEQYF,TGTGCCAGCGGACACGACAGGATCTACGAGCAGTACTTC
TRBJ1-4,TRBD1,-,TRBV6-1,CASRGDRGLEKLFF,TGTGCCAGCAGGGGGGACAGGGGACTTGAAAAACTGTTTTTT
TRBJ1-5,TRBD1,few,TRBV15,CATSREGQGALFNQPQHF,TGTGCCACCAGCAGAGAGGGACAGGGGGCCTTATTCAATCAGCCCCAGCATTTT
TRBJ1-2,-,-,TRBV10-1,CASSVTGSYGYTF,TGCGCCAGCAGTGTGACAGGTTCCTATGGCTACACCTTC
TRBJ1-2,-,-,TRBV5-4,CALNGDLANYGYTF,TGTGCCCTCAACGGGGATCTAGCTAACTATGGCTACACCTTC
TRBJ2-5,TRBD2,-,TRBV9,CASSPSTSGGGETQYF,TGTGCCAGCAGCCCGTCGACTAGCGGGGGAGGGGAGACCCAGTACTTC
TRBJ2-5,TRBD2,-,TRBV7-9,CASSPEGTSGIIKETQYF,TGTGCCAGCAGCCCAGAGGGGACTAGCGGGATCATAAAAGAGACCCAGTACTTC
TRBJ2-7,TRBD2,once,TRBV27,CASSKGLADEQYF,TGTGCCAGCAGTAAGGGACTAGCAGACGAGCAGTACTTC
TRBJ2-1,-,-,TRBV7-9,CSSSRGYNEQFF,TGTTCCAGCAGCCGAGGGTACAATGAGCAGTTCTTC
TRBJ2-1,TRBD2,-,TRBV5-4,CASSLGAAAGGVMRQFF,TGTGCCAGCAGCTTGGGGGCAGCTGCGGGAGGAGTAATGAGGCAGTTCTTC
TRBJ2-7,TRBD1,-,TRBV2,CASSFRSQGAFYEQYF,TGTGCCAGCAGTTTCAGGTCGCAGGGGGCTTTCTACGAGCAGTACTTC
TRBJ1-2,TRBD1,-,TRBV7-9,CASNPLGTDNTYGYTF,TGTGCCAGCAACCCACTCGGGACAGACAATACTTATGGCTACACCTTC
TRBJ2-7,-,-,TRBV4-3,CASSQDPTAYEQYF,TGCGCCAGCAGCCAAGACCCGACAGCCTACGAGCAGTACTTC
TRBJ2-7,TRBD1,few,TRBV18,CASSPRDSRSVYEQYF,TGTGCCAGCTCACCTCGGGACAGCCGATCGGTCTACGAGCAGTACTTC
TRBJ2-4,TRBD2,-,TRBV5-1,CASRTSGAHIQYF,TGCGCCAGCAGGACTAGCGGGGCACACATTCAGTACTTC
TRBJ2-6,-,few,TRBV10-1,CASSESGSSGANVLTF,TGCGCCAGCAGTGAGTCGGGGAGTTCTGGGGCCAACGTCCTGACTTTC
TRBJ1-6,-,-,TRBV6-5,CASSYSFRNSPLHF,TGTGCCAGCAGTTACAGTTTCAGGAATTCACCCCTCCACTTT
TRBJ2-3,TRBD1,once,TRBV27,CASMGTATDTQYF,TGTGCCAGCATGGGGACAGCCACAGATACGCAGTATTTT
TRBJ1-1,-,-,TRBV11-2,CASSAGGTEAFF,TGTGCCAGCAGCGCAGGTGGCACTGAAGCTTTCTTT
TRBJ2-7,TRBD2,few,TRBV5-1,CASSLTPSGVIYEQYF,TGCGCCAGCAGCTTAACCCCTAGCGGGGTAATCTACGAGCAGTACTTC